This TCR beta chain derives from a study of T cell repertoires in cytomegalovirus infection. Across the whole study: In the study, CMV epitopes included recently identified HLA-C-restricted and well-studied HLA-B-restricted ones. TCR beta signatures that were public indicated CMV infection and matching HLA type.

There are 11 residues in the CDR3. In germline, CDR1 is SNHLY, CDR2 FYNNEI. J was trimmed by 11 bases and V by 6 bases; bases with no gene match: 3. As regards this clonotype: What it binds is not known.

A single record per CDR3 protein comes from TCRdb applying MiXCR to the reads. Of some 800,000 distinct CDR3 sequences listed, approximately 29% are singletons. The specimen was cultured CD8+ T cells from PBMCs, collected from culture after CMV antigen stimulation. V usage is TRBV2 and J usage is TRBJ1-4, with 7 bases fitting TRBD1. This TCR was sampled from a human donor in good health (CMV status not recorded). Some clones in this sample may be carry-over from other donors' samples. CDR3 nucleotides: TGTGCCAGCAGCTCACAGGGGAAACTGTTTTTT. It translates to CASSSQGKLFF.